This T cell receptor (beta chain) was obtained from a study of Ad26.COV2.S vaccination and SARS-CoV-2 variants. For the study at large: The study gave Ad26.COV2.S intramuscularly, once or twice 56 days apart.

Treatment: 19 received Ad26.COV2.S at low or high dose, single or two shots; roughly five received placebo; per-sample allocation not given. The samples were gathered on day 63 after the first injection of vaccine or placebo. This clone has just one count. Sequencing used immunoSEQ multiplex PCR; TCRdb keeps in-frame clones, though not all of them. The table records about 350,000 clones, less than 90% of them present only once. From germline, CDR1 is SGHNT and CDR2 YYREEE (reference sequence). Trimming cost V 0 bases and J 4 bases, with 20 bases left between them. The length of the CDR3 is 18 residues.

The V and J genes are TRBV5-4 and TRBJ2-1, with a weak D call TRBD2 (6 bases). Source: peripheral blood, taken in a trial of Ad26.COV2.S vaccine versus placebo. The source of this sequence is a person between 18 and 65 years old who received the Ad26.COV2.S COVID-19 vaccine or a placebo. CDR3 bases: TGTGCCAGCAGCTTGGGAGGGACTCCCACTCGAATATACAATGAGCAGTTCTTC. Amino acids: CASSLGGTPTRIYNEQFF.